Sequencing of this TCR beta chain was carried out in a study of T cells in Graves' hyperthyroidism and ophthalmopathy. Many counts were recorded for this clonotype. RNA transcripts were the template for amplifying TCR beta CDR3 regions. HTBI primers drove first-round RT-PCR of the TCR CDR3. Using its own MiXCR run on the multiplex PCR reads, TCRdb lists one record per CDR3 protein. The table lists about 600,000 distinct CDR3 sequences, roughly 16% of them singletons. Reasons for excluding patients were uncontrolled infection, other autoimmune disease, pregnancy or lactation. V was clipped by 1 base and J by 3 bases; unmatched bases: 10. The CDR3 spans 17 residues. The germline CDR1 and CDR2 sequences are SNHLY and FYNNEI.

Sequencing was carried out using blood. This receptor was obtained from a woman aged 40 to 50 with Graves' ophthalmopathy. This chain links TRBV2 with TRBJ2-7; 9 positions match TRBD2. The CDR3 DNA follows: TGTGCCAGCAGTGAAGTCTCTACTAGCGGGCTCAACTACGAGCAGTACTTC. Its translation is CASSEVSTSGLNYEQYF. Looking up the rest from reference TRBV2 and TRBJ2-7 gives the full variable domain: EPEVTQTPSHQVTQMGQEVILRCVPISNHLYFYWYRQILGQKVEFLVSFYNNEISEKSEIFDDQFSVERPDGSNFTLKIRSTKLEDSAMYFCASSEVSTSGLNYEQYFGPGTRLTVT.